The TCR beta chain under discussion was sequenced for a study of blood T cells in healthy people across ages. General study findings and limits: The fall in TCR beta diversity per million T cells was roughly linear with age.

This clonotype was seen only a few times. As yet, its antigen is unknown. Together with a sample-barcoded 5' primer, a J-beta primer mix was included in a second PCR lasting about 6 to 11 cycles. TCRdb passed the 5' RACE reads through MiXCR, listing each CDR3 protein once. There are around 1.5 million distinct CDR3 sequences in the sample; around 36% occur only once, and over 9% lies in the top ten. Germline-derived CDR1 and CDR2 are KGHSH and LQKENI. V lost 1 base and J lost 2, with 12 bases in between. The CDR3 totals 16 residues. The receptor's source is a woman under 40 in good health. The source material was blood. The V call is TRBV18, the J call TRBJ1-5; perhaps TRBD1 as D (6 bases). Written as DNA, the CDR3 is TGTGCCAGCTCACCACGGAGGGGGAATGGCAATCAGCCCCAGCATTTT. Translating it yields CASSPRRGNGNQPQHF.